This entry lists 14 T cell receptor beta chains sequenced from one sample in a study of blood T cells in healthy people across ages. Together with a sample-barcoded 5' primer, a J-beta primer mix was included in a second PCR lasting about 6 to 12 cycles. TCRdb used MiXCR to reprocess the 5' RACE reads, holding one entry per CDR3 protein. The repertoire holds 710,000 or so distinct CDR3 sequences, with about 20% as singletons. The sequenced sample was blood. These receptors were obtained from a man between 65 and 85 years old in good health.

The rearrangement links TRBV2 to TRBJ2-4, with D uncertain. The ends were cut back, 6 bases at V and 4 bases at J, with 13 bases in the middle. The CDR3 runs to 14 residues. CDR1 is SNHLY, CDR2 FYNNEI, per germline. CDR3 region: CASRALVGKNIQYF. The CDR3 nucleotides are TGTGCCAGCAGGGCCCTGGTGGGTAAAAACATTCAGTACTTC.

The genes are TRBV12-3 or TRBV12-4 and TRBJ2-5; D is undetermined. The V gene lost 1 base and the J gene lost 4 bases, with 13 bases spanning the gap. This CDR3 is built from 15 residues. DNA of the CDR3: TGTGCCAGCAGTTTAGAATTGAGTTATGCAGAGACCCAGTACTTC. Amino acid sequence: CASSLELSYAETQYF.

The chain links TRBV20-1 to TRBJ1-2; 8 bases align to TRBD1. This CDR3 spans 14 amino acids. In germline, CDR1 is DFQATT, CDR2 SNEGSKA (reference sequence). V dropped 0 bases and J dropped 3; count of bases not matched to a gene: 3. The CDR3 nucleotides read TGCAGTGCTAGAGAGAGGACAGGGCACTATGGCTACACCTTC. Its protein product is CSARERTGHYGYTF.

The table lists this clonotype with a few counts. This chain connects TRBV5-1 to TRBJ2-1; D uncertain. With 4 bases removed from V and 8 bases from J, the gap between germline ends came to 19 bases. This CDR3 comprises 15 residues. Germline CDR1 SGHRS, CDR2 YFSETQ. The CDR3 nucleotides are TGCGCCAGCAGCATAGCCGGCGCGGTCCTCGATGAGCAGTTCTTC. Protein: CASSIAGAVLDEQFF.

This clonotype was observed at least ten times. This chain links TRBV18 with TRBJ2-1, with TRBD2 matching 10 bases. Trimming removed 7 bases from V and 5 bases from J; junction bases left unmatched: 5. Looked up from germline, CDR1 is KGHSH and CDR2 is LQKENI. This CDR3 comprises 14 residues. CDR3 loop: CASLIAGGHNEQFF. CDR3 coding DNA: TGTGCCAGCTTAATAGCGGGAGGCCACAATGAGCAGTTCTTC.

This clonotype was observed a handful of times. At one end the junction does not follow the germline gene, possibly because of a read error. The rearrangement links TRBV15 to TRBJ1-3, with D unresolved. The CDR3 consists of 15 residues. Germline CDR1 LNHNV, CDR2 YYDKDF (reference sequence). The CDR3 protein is CATSRDSNSGNTVYF. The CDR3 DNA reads TGTGCCACCAGCAGAGATTCCAACTCTGGAAACACCGTATATTTT.

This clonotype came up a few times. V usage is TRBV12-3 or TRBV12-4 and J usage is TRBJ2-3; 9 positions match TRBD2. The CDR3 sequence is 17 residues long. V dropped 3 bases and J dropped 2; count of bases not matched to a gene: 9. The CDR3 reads CASSLGVLAGNTDTQYF. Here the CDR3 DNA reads TGTGCCAGCAGTTTGGGTGTACTAGCGGGCAACACAGATACGCAGTATTTT.

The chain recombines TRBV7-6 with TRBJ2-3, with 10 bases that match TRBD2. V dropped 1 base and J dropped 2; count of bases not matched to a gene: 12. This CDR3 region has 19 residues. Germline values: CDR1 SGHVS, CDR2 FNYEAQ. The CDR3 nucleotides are TGTGCCAGCAGCTTAGTTAGTGGAACTAGCGGGACGAACACAGATACGCAGTATTTT. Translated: CASSLVSGTSGTNTDTQYF.

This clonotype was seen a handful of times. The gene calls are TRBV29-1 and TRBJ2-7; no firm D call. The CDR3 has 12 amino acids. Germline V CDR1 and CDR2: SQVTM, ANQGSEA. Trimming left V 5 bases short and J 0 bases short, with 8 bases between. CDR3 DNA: TGCAGCGTTTCCCCAAGCTCCTACGAGCAGTACTTC. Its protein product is CSVSPSSYEQYF.

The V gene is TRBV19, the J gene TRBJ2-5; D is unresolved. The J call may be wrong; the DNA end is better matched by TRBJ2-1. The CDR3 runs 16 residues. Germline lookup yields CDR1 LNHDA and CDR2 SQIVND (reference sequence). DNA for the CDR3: TGTGCCACCAACAAATTGGATGCCCTAGGGTCAGGTCGTCAGTTCTTC. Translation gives CATNKLDALGSGRQFF.

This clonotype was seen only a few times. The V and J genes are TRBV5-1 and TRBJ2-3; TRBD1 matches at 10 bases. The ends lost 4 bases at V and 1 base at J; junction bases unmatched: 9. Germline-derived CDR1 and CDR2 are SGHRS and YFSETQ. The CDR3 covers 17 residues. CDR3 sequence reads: CASSPRTGGGGTDTQYF. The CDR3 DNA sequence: TGCGCCAGCAGCCCACGGACAGGGGGAGGTGGCACAGATACGCAGTATTTT.

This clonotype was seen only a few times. The CDR3 spells CASSQTPGRTYEQYF. CDR3 bases: TGTGCCAGCAGCCAAACCCCCGGCAGAACCTACGAGCAGTACTTC. The J gene is TRBJ2-5, the V gene TRBV7-2; D remains ambiguous. The J call could be wrong; TRBJ2-7 is a better fit for the DNA end. CDR3 size: 15 residues. CDR1 is SGHTA, CDR2 FQGNSA, per germline.

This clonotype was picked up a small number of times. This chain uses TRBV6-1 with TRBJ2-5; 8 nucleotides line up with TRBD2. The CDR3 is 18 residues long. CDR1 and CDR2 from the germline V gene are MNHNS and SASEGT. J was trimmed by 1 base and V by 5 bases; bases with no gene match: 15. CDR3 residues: CASSRIVERGLAQETQYF. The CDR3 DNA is TGTGCCAGCAGTCGCATAGTGGAGCGGGGGCTGGCCCAAGAGACCCAGTACTTC.

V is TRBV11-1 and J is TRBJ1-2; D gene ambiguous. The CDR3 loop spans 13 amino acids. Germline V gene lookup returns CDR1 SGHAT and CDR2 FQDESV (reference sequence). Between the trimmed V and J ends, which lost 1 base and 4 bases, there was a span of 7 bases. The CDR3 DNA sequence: TGTGCCAGCAGCTTAGTGGGAGTCTATGGCTACACCTTC. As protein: CASSLVGVYGYTF. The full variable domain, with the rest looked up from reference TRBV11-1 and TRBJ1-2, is EAEVAQSPRYKITEKSQAVAFWCDPISGHATLYWYRQILGQGPELLVQFQDESVVDDSQLPKDRFSAERLKGVDSTLKIQPAELGDSAMYLCASSLVGVYGYTFGSGTRLTVV.